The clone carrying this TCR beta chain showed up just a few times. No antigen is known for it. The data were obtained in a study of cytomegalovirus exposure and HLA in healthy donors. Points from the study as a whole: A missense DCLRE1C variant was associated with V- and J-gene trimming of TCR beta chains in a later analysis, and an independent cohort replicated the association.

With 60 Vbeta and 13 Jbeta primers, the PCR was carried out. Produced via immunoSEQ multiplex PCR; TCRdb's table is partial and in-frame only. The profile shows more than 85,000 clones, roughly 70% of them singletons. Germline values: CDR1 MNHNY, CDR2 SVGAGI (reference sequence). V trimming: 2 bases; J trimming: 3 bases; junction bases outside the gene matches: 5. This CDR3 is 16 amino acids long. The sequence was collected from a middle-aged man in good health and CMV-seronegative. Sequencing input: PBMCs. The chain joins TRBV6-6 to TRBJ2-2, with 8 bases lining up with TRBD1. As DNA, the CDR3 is TGTGCCAGCAGTTACGTCCAGGGGGCCTACACCGGGGAGCTGTTTTTT. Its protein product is CASSYVQGAYTGELFF.